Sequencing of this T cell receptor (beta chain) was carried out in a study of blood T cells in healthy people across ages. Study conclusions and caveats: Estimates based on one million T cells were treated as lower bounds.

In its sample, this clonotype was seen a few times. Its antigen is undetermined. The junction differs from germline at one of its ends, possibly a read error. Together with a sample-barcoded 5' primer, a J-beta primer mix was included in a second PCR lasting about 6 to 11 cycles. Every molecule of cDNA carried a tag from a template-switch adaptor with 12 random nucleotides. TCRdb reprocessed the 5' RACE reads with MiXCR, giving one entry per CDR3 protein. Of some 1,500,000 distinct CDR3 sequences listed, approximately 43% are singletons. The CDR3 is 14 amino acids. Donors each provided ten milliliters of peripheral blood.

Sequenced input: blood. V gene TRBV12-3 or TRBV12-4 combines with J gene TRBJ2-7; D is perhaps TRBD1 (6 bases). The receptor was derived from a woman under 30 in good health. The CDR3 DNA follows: TGTGACAGCAACTTCGCAGGGGACTCCTACGAGCAGTACTTC. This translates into CDSNFAGDSYEQYF.